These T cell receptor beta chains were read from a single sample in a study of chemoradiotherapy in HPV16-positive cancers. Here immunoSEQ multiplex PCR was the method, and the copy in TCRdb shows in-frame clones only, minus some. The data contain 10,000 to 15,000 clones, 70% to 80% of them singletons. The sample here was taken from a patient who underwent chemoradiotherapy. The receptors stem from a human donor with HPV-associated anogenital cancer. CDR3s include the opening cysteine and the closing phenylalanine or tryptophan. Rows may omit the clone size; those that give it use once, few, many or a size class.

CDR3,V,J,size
CASSQGSSNYGYTF,TRBV4-3,TRBJ1-2,NA
CASSIAPNYGYTF,TRBV19,TRBJ1-2,NA
CASSGLPGSARGHYEQYF,TRBV25-1,TRBJ2-7,NA
CASSAYSGGAYEQYF,TRBV9,TRBJ2-7,NA
CASSDQGPTEAFF,TRBV5-4,TRBJ1-1,NA
CASSPSDRRGGYTF,TRBV19,TRBJ1-2,once
CASRVTGSYGYTF,TRBV6-1,TRBJ1-2,NA
CASSTGQSSYEQYF,TRBV5-1,TRBJ2-7,NA
CASSLRPGELFF,TRBV28,TRBJ2-2,few
CASSYSAGVDSPLHF,TRBV6-5,TRBJ1-6,NA
CASSGGSGRGTEAFF,TRBV5-6,TRBJ1-1,NA
CAISPGQTYQETQYF,TRBV10-3,TRBJ2-5,NA
CASSRHREDEAFF,TRBV11-1,TRBJ1-1,NA
CAWRKGGSTEAFF,TRBV30,TRBJ1-1,NA
CASSDQRTGNTQYF,TRBV10-2,TRBJ2-3,few
CASSALLAGGIYEQYF,TRBV19,TRBJ2-7,NA
CASMLAGGLNEQFF,TRBV6-5,TRBJ2-1,NA
CSVYKNTEAFF,TRBV29-1,TRBJ1-1,NA
CASSSWTSGSSNEQFF,TRBV11-3,TRBJ2-1,NA
CASSWGPSSYEQYF,TRBV5-1,TRBJ2-7,NA
CASSLPGGDSYEQYF,TRBV5-4,TRBJ2-7,NA
CASSLYGGGTTIDLNQPQHF,TRBV28,TRBJ1-5,NA
CASSLDGAGVYGYTF,TRBV5-1,TRBJ1-2,NA
CASSLGARQGDEQYF,TRBV5-1,TRBJ2-7,NA
CASSADRGTSGSDEQFF,TRBV25-1,TRBJ2-1,NA